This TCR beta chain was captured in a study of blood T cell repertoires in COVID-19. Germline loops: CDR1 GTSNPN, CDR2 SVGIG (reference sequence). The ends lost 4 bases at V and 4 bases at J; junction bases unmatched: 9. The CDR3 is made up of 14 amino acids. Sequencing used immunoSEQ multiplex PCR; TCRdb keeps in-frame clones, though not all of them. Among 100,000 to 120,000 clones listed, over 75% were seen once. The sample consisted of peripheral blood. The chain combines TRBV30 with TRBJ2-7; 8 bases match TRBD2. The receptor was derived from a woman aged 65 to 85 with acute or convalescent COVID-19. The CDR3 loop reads CAWTKAGAPYEQYF. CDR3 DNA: TGTGCCTGGACGAAAGCGGGAGCCCCGTACGAGCAGTACTTC. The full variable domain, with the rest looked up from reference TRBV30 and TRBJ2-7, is SQTIHQWPATLVQPVGSPLSLECTVEGTSNPNLYWYRQAAGRGLQLLFYSVGIGQISSEVPQNLSASRPQDRQFILSSKKLLLSDSGFYLCAWTKAGAPYEQYFGPGTRLTVT.